The 4 T cell receptor beta chains below all came from one sample that was sequenced in a study of blood T cell repertoires in COVID-19. Here immunoSEQ multiplex PCR was the method, and the copy in TCRdb shows in-frame clones only, minus some. The sample has hundreds of thousands of clones; approximately 90% are singletons. Sequenced input: PBMCs or T cells enriched from blood (not recorded which). These receptors were taken from a woman aged 55-70 years who had recovered from COVID-19.

The genes are TRBV5-6 and TRBJ2-1, with 8 bases aligning to TRBD1. The germline V gene has CDR1 SGHDT and CDR2 YYEEEE. The CDR3 spans 13 residues. V lost 6 bases to trimming and J lost 6 bases; unmatched junction nucleotides: 5. The CDR3 loop is CASTDGTGNEQFF. The CDR3 DNA reads TGTGCCAGCACCGACGGGACAGGCAATGAGCAGTTCTTC.

The rearrangement joins TRBV6-5 to TRBJ1-2; no reliable D call. The CDR3 totals 13 residues. Between the trimmed V and J ends, which lost 6 bases and 4 bases, there was a span of 12 bases. CDR1 and CDR2 (germline): MNHEY, SVGAGI. The DNA for the CDR3 is TGTGCCAGCAGCCGGACTCCACTCTATGGCTACACCTTC. This codes for CASSRTPLYGYTF.

The V call is TRBV19, the J call TRBJ2-6; D ambiguous. Germline-derived CDR1 and CDR2 are LNHDA and SQIVND (reference sequence). V lost 4 bases and J 0 bases, leaving 7 bases between the germline ends. CDR3 size: 15 residues. The CDR3 spells CASSTQHSGANVLTF. CDR3 nucleotide sequence: TGTGCCAGTAGTACACAGCACTCTGGGGCCAACGTCCTGACTTTC. The full variable domain, its missing parts supplied by reference TRBV19 and TRBJ2-6, is DGGITQSPKYLFRKEGQNVTLSCEQNLNHDAMYWYRQDPGQGLRLIYYSQIVNDFQKGDIAEGYSVSREKKESFPLTVTSAQKNPTAFYLCASSTQHSGANVLTFGAGSRLTVL.

The J gene is TRBJ1-5, the V gene TRBV5-8; 8 nucleotides align to TRBD1. The length of the CDR3 is 15 residues. Germline V CDR1 and CDR2: SGHTS, YDEGEE. With 0 bases clipped from V and 1 base from J, the junction kept 0 bases outside the gene matches. CDR3 amino acids: CASSLGQGSNQPQHF. CDR3 coding DNA: TGTGCCAGCAGCTTGGGACAGGGGAGCAATCAGCCCCAGCATTTT.